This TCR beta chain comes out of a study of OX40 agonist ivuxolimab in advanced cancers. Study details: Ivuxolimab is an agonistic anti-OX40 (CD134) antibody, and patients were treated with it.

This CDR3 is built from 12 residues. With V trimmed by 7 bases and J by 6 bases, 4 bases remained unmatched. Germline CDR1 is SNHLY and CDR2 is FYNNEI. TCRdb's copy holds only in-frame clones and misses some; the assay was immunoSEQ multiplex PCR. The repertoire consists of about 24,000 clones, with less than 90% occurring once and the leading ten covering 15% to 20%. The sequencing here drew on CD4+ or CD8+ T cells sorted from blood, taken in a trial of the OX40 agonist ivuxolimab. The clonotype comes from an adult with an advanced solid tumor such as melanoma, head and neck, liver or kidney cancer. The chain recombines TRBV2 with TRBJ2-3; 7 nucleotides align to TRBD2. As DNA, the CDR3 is TGTGCCAGCAAGAGGGAGGGTGATACGCAGTATTTT. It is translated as CASKREGDTQYF.